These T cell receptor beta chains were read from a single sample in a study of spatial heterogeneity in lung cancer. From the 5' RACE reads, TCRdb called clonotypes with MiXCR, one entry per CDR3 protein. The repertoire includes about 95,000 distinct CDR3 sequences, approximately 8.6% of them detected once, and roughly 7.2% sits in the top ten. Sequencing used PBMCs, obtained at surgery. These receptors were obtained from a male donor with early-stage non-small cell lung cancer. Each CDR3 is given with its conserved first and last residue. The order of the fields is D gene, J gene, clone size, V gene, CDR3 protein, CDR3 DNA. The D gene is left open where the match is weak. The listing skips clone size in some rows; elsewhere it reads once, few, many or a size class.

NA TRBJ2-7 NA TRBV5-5 CASSLAVVLEQYF TGTGCCAGCAGCTTGGCCGTGGTACTCGAGCAGTACTTC
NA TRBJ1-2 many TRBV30 CAWSTGAGGYTF TGTGCCTGGAGTACGGGGGCAGGAGGCTACACCTTC
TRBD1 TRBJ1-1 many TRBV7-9 CASSLADRPTEAFF TGTGCCAGCAGCTTAGCGGACAGGCCCACTGAAGCTTTCTTT
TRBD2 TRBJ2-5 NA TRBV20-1 CSATTSAEETQYF TGCAGTGCCACAACTAGCGCCGAAGAGACCCAGTACTTC
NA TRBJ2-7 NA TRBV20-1 CSARDRVRGQHEQYF TGCAGTGCTAGAGATAGGGTACGGGGGCAGCACGAGCAGTACTTC
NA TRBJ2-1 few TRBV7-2 CASSPQYNEQFF TGTGCCAGCAGCCCTCAGTACAATGAGCAGTTCTTC
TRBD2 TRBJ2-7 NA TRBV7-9 CASSQLASEQYF TGTGCCAGCAGCCAACTAGCGTCCGAGCAGTACTTC
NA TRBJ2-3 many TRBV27 CASSLRSGGADTQYF TGTGCCAGCAGTTTAAGGTCTGGGGGCGCAGATACGCAGTATTTT
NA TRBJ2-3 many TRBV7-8 CASSLVARGSTDTQYF TGTGCCAGCAGCTTAGTTGCGCGGGGAAGCACAGATACGCAGTATTTT
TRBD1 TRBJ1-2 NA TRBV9 CASSSVDRSYGYTF TGTGCCAGCAGCTCGGTGGACAGGTCTTATGGCTACACCTTC
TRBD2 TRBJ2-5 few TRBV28 CASSLGVASGFQETQYF TGTGCCAGCAGTTTGGGAGTGGCTAGCGGGTTCCAAGAGACCCAGTACTTC
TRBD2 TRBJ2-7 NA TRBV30 CAWSPSGGSYEQYF TGTGCCTGGAGTCCTAGCGGGGGCTCCTACGAGCAGTACTTC
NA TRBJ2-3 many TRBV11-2 CASSLRLHTDTQYF TGTGCCAGCAGCTTACGACTTCACACAGATACGCAGTATTTT
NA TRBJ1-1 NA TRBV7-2 CASSLWRAATEAFF TGTGCCAGCAGCTTATGGCGGGCGGCCACTGAAGCTTTCTTT
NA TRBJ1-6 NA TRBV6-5 CASSPRGLRSPLHF TGTGCCAGCAGCCCAAGAGGGTTACGGTCACCCCTCCACTTT
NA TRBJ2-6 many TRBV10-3 CATSIRHGANVLTF TGTGCCACCTCTATTCGTCACGGGGCCAACGTCCTGACTTTC
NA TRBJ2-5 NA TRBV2 CASRRDRLKETQYF TGTGCCAGCAGAAGGGACCGACTGAAAGAGACCCAGTACTTC
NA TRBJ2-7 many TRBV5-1 CASTSAVGYEQYF TGCGCCAGCACATCCGCCGTGGGGTACGAGCAGTACTTC
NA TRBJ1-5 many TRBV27 CASSFNTPGSNQPQHF TGTGCCAGCAGTTTCAACACCCCAGGGAGCAATCAGCCCCAGCATTTT
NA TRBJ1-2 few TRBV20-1 CSARVAGTQREGYTF TGCAGTGCTAGAGTTGCCGGGACGCAAAGGGAAGGCTACACCTTC
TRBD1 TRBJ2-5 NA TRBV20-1 CSAGISQGLQETQYF TGCAGTGCAGGCATTTCACAGGGGCTCCAAGAGACCCAGTACTTC
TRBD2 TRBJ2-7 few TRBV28 CASSFPSGRRYEQYF TGTGCCAGCAGTTTCCCTAGCGGGAGGAGGTACGAGCAGTACTTC
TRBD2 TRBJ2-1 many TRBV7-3 CASSLDLAGGREQFF TGTGCCAGCAGCTTAGACCTAGCGGGAGGGCGGGAGCAGTTCTTC
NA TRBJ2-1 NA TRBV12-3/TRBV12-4 CASSLALWGGGESYNEQFF TGTGCCAGCAGTTTAGCGCTCTGGGGAGGGGGCGAGTCCTACAATGAGCAGTTCTTC
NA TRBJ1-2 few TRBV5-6 CASSFSRQNNNYGYTF TGTGCCAGCAGCTTTTCGCGTCAGAACAATAACTATGGCTACACCTTC
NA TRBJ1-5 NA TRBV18 CASSPNREQPQHF TGTGCCAGCTCACCAAATAGAGAACAGCCCCAGCATTTT
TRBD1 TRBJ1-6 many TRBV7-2 CASSSDRLLSPLHF TGTGCCAGCAGCTCGGACAGGCTACTTTCACCCCTCCACTTT
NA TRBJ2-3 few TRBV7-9 CASRSQRSTDTQYF TGTGCCAGCAGATCTCAGCGGAGCACAGATACGCAGTATTTT
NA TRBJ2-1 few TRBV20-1 CSAREGQNEQFF TGCAGTGCTAGAGAGGGGCAAAATGAGCAGTTCTTC
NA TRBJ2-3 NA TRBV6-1 CASLRRISDTQYF TGTGCCAGCCTCCGTCGAATATCGGATACGCAGTATTTT
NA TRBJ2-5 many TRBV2 CASSGRQGQETQYF TGTGCCAGCAGTGGGCGCCAGGGACAAGAGACCCAGTACTTC
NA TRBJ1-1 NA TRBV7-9 CASSLEGPGEAFF TGTGCCAGCAGCTTAGAGGGCCCCGGGGAAGCTTTCTTT
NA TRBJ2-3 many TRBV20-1 CSARAPRISTDTQYF TGCAGTGCTAGAGCCCCCAGGATAAGCACAGATACGCAGTATTTT
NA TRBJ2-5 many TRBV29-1 CSVVSGQETQYF TGCAGCGTTGTGAGTGGCCAAGAGACCCAGTACTTC
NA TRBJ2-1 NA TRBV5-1 CASSLDDTFYNEQFF TGCGCCAGCAGCTTGGACGACACTTTCTACAATGAGCAGTTCTTC
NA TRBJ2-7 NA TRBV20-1 CSARDWGKAGYEQYF TGCAGTGCTAGAGATTGGGGCAAGGCAGGGTACGAGCAGTACTTC
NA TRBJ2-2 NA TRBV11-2 CASSFKPGELFF TGTGCCAGCAGCTTTAAACCCGGGGAGCTGTTTTTT
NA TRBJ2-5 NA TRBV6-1 CASSAGLGETQYF TGTGCCAGCAGCGCGGGGTTAGGTGAGACCCAGTACTTC
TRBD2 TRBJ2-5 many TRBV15 CATSREGALAGETQYF TGTGCCACCAGCAGAGAGGGGGCCCTAGCGGGAGAGACCCAGTACTTC
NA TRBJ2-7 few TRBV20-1 CSASPLRGGDFEQYF TGCAGTGCTAGTCCCCTTAGAGGAGGGGACTTCGAGCAGTACTTC
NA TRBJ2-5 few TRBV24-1 CATSDKTGLQETQYF TGTGCCACCAGTGACAAGACAGGTCTACAAGAGACCCAGTACTTC
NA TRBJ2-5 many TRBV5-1 CASSSRASQETQYF TGCGCCAGCAGCTCGCGGGCTTCCCAAGAGACCCAGTACTTC
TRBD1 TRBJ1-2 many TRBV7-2 CASSLDRAYGYTF TGTGCCAGCAGCTTGGACAGGGCCTATGGCTACACCTTC
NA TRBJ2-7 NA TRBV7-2 CASSLQGGEQYF TGTGCCAGCAGCTTACAAGGAGGGGAGCAGTACTTC